The entry below describes one T cell receptor (beta chain). At least ten counts were recorded for this clonotype. What antigen it recognizes has not been identified. No base qualities exist here, and no much larger clone lies one base off it. The data belong to a study of CD8 T cells in ankylosing spondylitis (dated by TCRdb to the late 2010s). Looking at the study overall: The study profiled T cell receptor beta repertoires in healthy donors and ankylosing spondylitis patients to find disease-linked TCR variants. The full study cohort comprised 20 to 25 ankylosing spondylitis patients and some 110 healthy donors. Peripheral blood samples were taken, and synovial fluid was additionally collected from ankylosing spondylitis patients.

Beyond this particular receptor, the publication reports: A TCR beta motif made up of several highly homologous amino acid variants appeared to be characteristic of blood from ankylosing spondylitis patients. The disease-linked clones were reported to be significantly enriched in matched synovial fluid samples from ankylosing spondylitis patients. Some motif variants were previously reported in synovial fluid and blood of reactive arthritis patients, suggesting common disease-initiation mechanisms. The disease-linked clones showed a CD8+ phenotype and occurred at relatively low frequencies in peripheral blood.

Data came from an Illumina HiSeq 2500. Quantitative 5'-RACE with molecular barcodes was used to prepare TCR beta libraries. Regarding the original processing steps: A new computational method based on a probabilistic model of VDJ rearrangement was used to identify disease-linked TCR variants. TCRdb trimmed the raw reads at Q25, called clones with MiXCR and kept productive beta chains. Entries that share a CDR3 protein sequence are merged under the most common genes and DNA. These V and J calls originate from TCRdb's pipeline instead of the authors' own analysis. For this sample there are some 40,000 distinct CDR3 sequences; around a tenth appear just once. The ten largest clones capture roughly 15% of the sample. The CDR3, from cysteine to phenylalanine, totals 14 residues. This entry keeps only the CDR3 DNA: 42 bases, framed from base 1. The germline V gene encodes CDR1 SQVTM and CDR2 ANQGSEA. At the junction V is shortened by 7 bases and J by 2 bases, with 14 bases in between.

The rearranged segments are TRBV29-1 and TRBJ2-2; the D segment is perhaps TRBD1 or TRBD2, each sharing 6 matched bases. This receptor was obtained from a male donor with ankylosing spondylitis or in good health (not recorded which). Sequencing used blood, either unsorted or a sorted T cell fraction (not recorded which). The CDR3 reads CSAGGGSNTGELFF. DNA sequence: TGCAGCGCCGGAGGGGGGTCCAACACCGGGGAGCTGTTTTTT.